Following are 25 T cell receptor beta chains from one sample sequenced in a study of blood T cell repertoires in COVID-19. Data came from immunoSEQ multiplex PCR; TCRdb stores just in-frame clones and leaves some out. The repertoire holds more than 85,000 clones, with 85% to 90% as singletons. Sequenced material: peripheral blood. These receptors all stem from a woman aged 45-60 years with acute or convalescent COVID-19.

Only one count was recorded for this clone. Here the CDR3 DNA reads TGTGCCAGCACCGCCGGACTGGCCTACGAGCAGTACTTC. Encoded protein: CASTAGLAYEQYF. The chain has TRBV12-3 or TRBV12-4 and TRBJ2-7; possibly TRBD2 for D (5 bases). The CDR3 sequence is 13 residues long. Trimming stripped 7 bases from V and 2 bases from J, with 12 bases between.

The gene calls are TRBV7-2 and TRBJ1-5; 8 positions agree with TRBD1. The ends lost 1 base at V and 8 bases at J; junction bases unmatched: 4. The CDR3 contains 14 residues. Germline V gene sequence: CDR1 SGHTA, CDR2 FQGNSA. CDR3 loop: CASSLEGTGEPQHF. The CDR3 region has the DNA TGTGCCAGCAGCTTAGAGGGGACAGGAGAGCCCCAGCATTTT.

This chain links TRBV29-1 with TRBJ1-1, with 9 bases matching TRBD1. The CDR3 totals 13 residues. Looked up from germline, CDR1 is SQVTM and CDR2 is ANQGSEA. Germline trimming cut 6 bases from V and 4 bases from J; bases unmatched to any gene: 6. CDR3 DNA sequence: TGCAGCGTGGGACAGGGCTCTCTCACTGAAGCTTTCTTT. Protein sequence: CSVGQGSLTEAFF.

The chain employs TRBV5-1 and TRBJ2-7; maybe TRBD1 (5 bases). This CDR3 is built from 13 residues. Trimming shortened V by 4 bases and J by 2 bases, and 10 bases separated the two germline ends. Looked up from germline, CDR1 is SGHRS and CDR2 is YFSETQ. For the CDR3, the DNA is TGCGCCAGCAGCAACGACAGAACCTACGAGCAGTACTTC. The encoded protein is CASSNDRTYEQYF.

The chain has TRBV29-1 and TRBJ1-2; 7 positions agree with TRBD1. Looked up from germline, CDR1 is SQVTM and CDR2 is ANQGSEA. V was clipped by 3 bases and J by 8 bases; unmatched bases: 9. This CDR3 comprises 13 residues. The CDR3 is CSVDGTATRGYTF. The CDR3 coding sequence is TGCAGCGTTGATGGGACAGCTACTCGGGGCTACACCTTC. Full variable domain (remainder filled in from reference TRBV29-1 and TRBJ1-2): SAVISQKPSRDICQRGTSLTIQCQVDSQVTMMFWYRQQPGQSLTLIATANQGSEATYESGFVIDKFPISRPNLTFSTLTVSNMSPEDSSIYLCSVDGTATRGYTFGSGTRLTVV.

This clone occurred once. The rearrangement uses TRBV7-9 and TRBJ2-7; D call uncertain. Between the trimmed V and J ends, which lost 3 bases and 6 bases, there was a span of 12 bases. CDR1 is SEHNR and CDR2 is FQNEAQ in the germline V gene (reference sequence). CDR3 size: 13 residues. Written as DNA, the CDR3 is TGTGCCAGCAGCTTTGGTGGGCAGAGCGAGCAGTACTTC. Residues: CASSFGGQSEQYF.

This clone was detected a few times. V is TRBV7-9 and J is TRBJ2-7; a possible D gene is TRBD1 (6 bases). Per the germline V gene, CDR1 is SEHNR and CDR2 is FQNEAQ (reference sequence). The V gene lost 1 base and the J gene lost 12 bases, with 13 bases spanning the gap. The CDR3 is 12 residues long. CDR3 DNA: TGTGCCAGCAGCTTAGAAGGGGGTAGCGTGTACTTC. Protein sequence: CASSLEGGSVYF.

The rearrangement uses TRBV2 and TRBJ2-7; 7 bases match TRBD1. The J segment lost 2 bases and the V segment lost 11 bases, leaving 6 bases of the junction unmatched. CDR1 is SNHLY, CDR2 FYNNEI, per germline. CDR3 length: 12 amino acids. The CDR3 nucleotides read TGTGCCGGGGGCCAGGGGGCCTACGAGCAGTACTTC. This encodes CAGGQGAYEQYF.

As DNA, the CDR3 is TGCGCCAGCAGCCAAGGGAGACTAGCGGGAGAGTCCGAGCAGTACTTC. Translation gives CASSQGRLAGESEQYF. The rearrangement joins TRBV4-1 to TRBJ2-7, with 12 bases aligning to TRBD2. The CDR3 length is 16 residues. J was trimmed by 6 bases and V by 1 base; bases with no gene match: 7. Germline V CDR1 and CDR2: MGHRA, YSYEKL.

The genes are TRBV5-1 and TRBJ2-1; 7 positions match TRBD2. This CDR3 has 14 amino acids. The germline gives CDR1 SGHRS, CDR2 YFSETQ. With 3 bases clipped from V and 5 bases from J, the junction kept 5 bases outside the gene matches. This CDR3 reads CASSYRDYNNEQFF. In DNA form, the CDR3 reads TGCGCCAGCAGCTACCGGGACTATAACAATGAGCAGTTCTTC.

V is TRBV11-2 and J is TRBJ1-6, with 7 bases aligning to TRBD1. Germline-derived CDR1 and CDR2 are SGHAT and FQNNGV. V trimming: 1 base; J trimming: 2 bases; junction bases outside the gene matches: 5. The CDR3 extends over 17 amino acids. Written as DNA, the CDR3 is TGTGCCAGCAGCTTAGTGCACAGGGGTGCCTATAATTCACCCCTCCACTTT. Translation: CASSLVHRGAYNSPLHF.

The rearrangement joins TRBV19 to TRBJ2-2, with D possibly TRBD2 on 6 matching bases. Germline CDR1 LNHDA, CDR2 SQIVND (reference sequence). The CDR3 sequence is 15 residues long. The germline V and J ends were trimmed by 4 bases and 6 bases, with 15 bases remaining between them. Here the CDR3 reads CASSTRDRAPGELFF. The CDR3 DNA is TGTGCCAGTAGTACGCGGGACCGGGCCCCCGGGGAGCTGTTTTTT. The complete variable domain, with remaining parts taken from reference TRBV19 and TRBJ2-2, reads DGGITQSPKYLFRKEGQNVTLSCEQNLNHDAMYWYRQDPGQGLRLIYYSQIVNDFQKGDIAEGYSVSREKKESFPLTVTSAQKNPTAFYLCASSTRDRAPGELFFGEGSRLTVL.

The chain links TRBV28 to TRBJ1-1; TRBD1 is a possible D gene (5 bases). The V and J ends lost 10 bases and 1 base respectively, with 22 bases between them. From germline, CDR1 is MDHEN and CDR2 SYDVKM. There are 16 residues in the CDR3. The CDR3 loop is CATREGGGGENTEAFF. The CDR3 DNA reads TGTGCCACCCGAGAGGGCGGGGGGGGTGAGAACACTGAAGCTTTCTTT.

The chain uses TRBV9 and TRBJ2-7; 7 nucleotides match TRBD2. The CDR3 loop spans 15 amino acids. The germline CDR1 and CDR2 sequences are SGDLS and YYNGEE. V lost 0 bases to trimming and J lost 7 bases; unmatched junction nucleotides: 10. The CDR3 sequence is CASSVGGSGKFEQYF. CDR3 nucleotide sequence: TGTGCCAGCAGCGTAGGGGGCAGCGGGAAGTTTGAGCAGTACTTC. The complete variable domain, with remaining parts taken from reference TRBV9 and TRBJ2-7, reads DSGVTQTPKHLITATGQRVTLRCSPRSGDLSVYWYQQSLDQGLQFLIQYYNGEERAKGNILERFSAQQFPDLHSELNLSSLELGDSALYFCASSVGGSGKFEQYFGPGTRLTVT.

The genes are TRBV7-9 and TRBJ1-1; D remains ambiguous. Germline V gene sequence: CDR1 SEHNR, CDR2 FQNEAQ (reference sequence). There are 16 residues in the CDR3. Deletions cut 5 bases from V and 3 bases from J, with 19 bases between. The DNA of the CDR3 is TGTGCCAGCAGCCTCTCAACCCTCGGAGTCCACACTGAAGCTTTCTTT. Encoded protein: CASSLSTLGVHTEAFF. Using reference TRBV7-9 and TRBJ1-1 for the parts outside the CDR3, the full variable domain is DTGVSQNPRHKITKRGQNVTFRCDPISEHNRLYWYRQTLGQGPEFLTYFQNEAQLEKSRLLSDRFSAERPKGSFSTLEIQRTEQGDSAMYLCASSLSTLGVHTEAFFGQGTRLTVV.

The chain couples TRBV27 to TRBJ2-1; 8 bases map to TRBD1. With V trimmed by 3 bases and J by 5 bases, 18 bases remained unmatched. The CDR3 runs 19 residues. Germline V gene data show CDR1 as MNHEY and CDR2 as SMNVEV (reference sequence). The CDR3 DNA follows: TGTGCCAGCAGTTTCGACCCCAGGGGGCGTAGGTCAGTGGACAATGAGCAGTTCTTC. The encoded protein is CASSFDPRGRRSVDNEQFF.

The J gene is TRBJ1-1, the V gene TRBV2; 8 nucleotides agree with TRBD1. V trimming: 6 bases; J trimming: 4 bases; junction bases outside the gene matches: 13. Germline values: CDR1 SNHLY, CDR2 FYNNEI. This CDR3 is built from 16 residues. The CDR3 bases are TGTGCCAGCAGGGGGACAGGAAAGGCTGCTTTCACTGAAGCTTTCTTT. Protein sequence: CASRGTGKAAFTEAFF.

The J gene is TRBJ1-3, the V gene TRBV5-1, with D possibly TRBD1 on 5 matching bases. This CDR3 region has 15 residues. Germline V gene sequence: CDR1 SGHRS, CDR2 YFSETQ. V lost 0 bases, J lost 3 bases, and 10 bases lay in between. CDR3 coding DNA: TGCGCCAGCAGCTTGGGACGGGGGAATGGAAACACCATATATTTT. Amino acids: CASSLGRGNGNTIYF. The full variable domain, rest sourced from reference TRBV5-1 and TRBJ1-3, is KAGVTQTPRYLIKTRGQQVTLSCSPISGHRSVSWYQQTPGQGLQFLFEYFSETQRNKGNFPGRFSGRQFSNSRSEMNVSTLELGDSALYLCASSLGRGNGNTIYFGEGSWLTVV.

J is TRBJ1-2 and V is TRBV3-1 (or the pseudogene TRBV3-2); 8 bases line up with TRBD1. V shed 5 bases and J 7 bases; nucleotides not matched to a gene: 15. Germline CDR1 is LGHDT and CDR2 is YNNKEL (reference sequence). The CDR3 totals 16 residues. CDR3 DNA: TGTGCCAGCAGCTCGCAAGGAAGCAGCAGGGGGCCTGGCTACACCTTC. Encoded protein: CASSSQGSSRGPGYTF.

The rearrangement uses TRBV9 and TRBJ2-1; 11 positions match TRBD2. The CDR3 extends over 16 amino acids. From germline, CDR1 is SGDLS and CDR2 YYNGEE. After removal of 4 bases from V and 7 bases from J, the junction contained 10 bases not matched to a gene. The DNA for the CDR3 is TGTGCCAGCAGCACCTTAGCGGGAGGGCCGGGGAATGAGCAGTTCTTC. It specifies CASSTLAGGPGNEQFF.

J is TRBJ1-4 and V is TRBV19; 10 nucleotides align to TRBD1. CDR1 LNHDA and CDR2 SQIVND come from the germline V gene (reference sequence). V dropped 5 bases and J dropped 7; count of bases not matched to a gene: 4. This CDR3 is built from 14 residues. CDR3: CASSETGGSEKLFF. The CDR3 DNA is TGTGCCAGTAGTGAGACAGGGGGCTCTGAAAAACTGTTTTTT. The whole variable domain, filled in from reference TRBV19 and TRBJ1-4, reads DGGITQSPKYLFRKEGQNVTLSCEQNLNHDAMYWYRQDPGQGLRLIYYSQIVNDFQKGDIAEGYSVSREKKESFPLTVTSAQKNPTAFYLCASSETGGSEKLFFGSGTQLSVL.

The J gene is TRBJ2-3, the V gene TRBV19; D gene ambiguous. CDR3 length equals 15 residues. The V gene lost 3 bases and the J gene lost 0 bases, with 10 bases spanning the gap. Germline V gene data show CDR1 as LNHDA and CDR2 as SQIVND (reference sequence). The CDR3 DNA sequence: TGTGCCAGTAGTATGATCCAACTTAGCACAGATACGCAGTATTTT. Its translation is CASSMIQLSTDTQYF.

J is TRBJ2-5 and V is TRBV15, with 7 bases lining up with TRBD2. V shed 0 bases and J 5 bases; nucleotides not matched to a gene: 6. Germline CDR1 and CDR2: LNHNV and YYDKDF (reference sequence). This CDR3 region has 15 residues. CDR3 amino acids: CATSRDPRGGETQYF. The DNA of the CDR3 is TGTGCCACCAGCAGAGATCCCCGGGGAGGGGAGACCCAGTACTTC.

A single count supports this clone. The chain employs TRBV20-1 and TRBJ2-1; the match to TRBD2 covers 8 bases. Germline V CDR1 and CDR2: DFQATT, SNEGSKA (reference sequence). V was pared by 6 bases and J by 0 bases, with 7 bases of the junction left unmatched. The CDR3 is 15 amino acids. CDR3 sequence (DNA): TGCAGTGCCAGTAGCGGGACCAACTCCTACAATGAGCAGTTCTTC. Translating it yields CSASSGTNSYNEQFF.

The chain carries TRBV19 and TRBJ1-5; D remains ambiguous. From germline, CDR1 is LNHDA and CDR2 SQIVND (reference sequence). V was trimmed by 3 bases and J by 0 bases, leaving 15 bases between them. CDR3 length: 17 amino acids. DNA for the CDR3: TGTGCCAGTAGTATCCAGTTAACAGTATATAGCAATCAGCCCCAGCATTTT. Its translation: CASSIQLTVYSNQPQHF.